The 18 T cell receptor beta chains reported below all come from one sample, sequenced in a study of PD-L1 blockade in urothelial cancer. Produced via immunoSEQ multiplex PCR; TCRdb's table is partial and in-frame only. The sample consists of about 41,000 clones, 82% of them appearing once. The sample was PBMCs, taken around atezolizumab (anti-PD-L1) treatment. These receptors all come from a man in his fifties or sixties with urothelial cancer.

This clone has only one observation. The rearrangement links TRBV6-1 to TRBJ2-2; D not resolved. Trimming took off 8 bases at V and 3 bases at J, with 10 bases between the two ends. Germline V gene sequence: CDR1 MNHNS, CDR2 SASEGT. CDR3 length: 13 amino acids. The CDR3 nucleotides are TGTGCCAGCCCCGGGTCCTACACCGGGGAGCTGTTTTTT. As protein: CASPGSYTGELFF.

The CDR3 reads CASSSGLAGVNTQYF. As DNA, the CDR3 is TGTGCCAGCAGCTCGGGACTAGCGGGGGTGAATACGCAGTATTTT. The chain recombines TRBV7-2 with TRBJ2-3, with 14 bases lining up with TRBD2. V dropped 4 bases and J dropped 7; count of bases not matched to a gene: 4. Germline values: CDR1 SGHTA, CDR2 FQGNSA. The CDR3 has 15 amino acids.

The chain combines TRBV13 with TRBJ2-7; a weak D match, TRBD1 (6 bases). CDR1 and CDR2 from the germline V gene are PRHDT and FYEKMQ (reference sequence). CDR3 length: 15 amino acids. V lost 3 bases and J lost 5, with 17 bases in between. CDR3 in amino acids: CASSLNPDRENEQYF. CDR3 DNA sequence: TGTGCCAGCAGCTTGAATCCGGACAGAGAAAACGAGCAGTACTTC.

The V call is TRBV2, the J call TRBJ2-3, with 9 nucleotides matching TRBD1. The CDR3 runs to 14 residues. V lost 5 bases to trimming and J lost 4 bases; unmatched junction nucleotides: 4. Germline V gene sequence: CDR1 SNHLY, CDR2 FYNNEI. DNA for the CDR3: TGTGCCAGCAGTACAGGGGGCAATGCAGATACGCAGTATTTT. This codes for CASSTGGNADTQYF.

The chain has TRBV7-8 and TRBJ1-2, with D possibly matching TRBD1 (6 bases). V was shortened by 5 bases and J by 2 bases, with 9 bases between the two germline ends. CDR3 length: 13 residues. The germline gives CDR1 SGHVS, CDR2 FQNEAQ. The CDR3 region is CASSPTGNYGYTF. The DNA of the CDR3 is TGTGCCAGCAGCCCAACAGGGAACTATGGCTACACCTTC.

In its sample, this clone was seen once. The CDR3 nucleotides read TGTGCCACCAGCAGAGAGAGGACTAGCGGGGGGGCTCGGAGGTACGGAGATACGCAGTATTTT. Translating gives CATSRERTSGGARRYGDTQYF. This chain joins TRBV15 and TRBJ2-3; TRBD2 aligns across 15 bases. J gave up 5 bases and V 0 bases, and 15 bases lay outside the gene matches. This CDR3 region has 21 residues. The germline V gene encodes CDR1 LNHNV and CDR2 YYDKDF (reference sequence).

The rearrangement links TRBV19 to TRBJ1-1; a possible D gene is TRBD1 (6 bases). V gave up 5 bases and J gave up 1 base, with 14 bases separating them. The germline V gene encodes CDR1 LNHDA and CDR2 SQIVND (reference sequence). The CDR3 spans 15 residues. CDR3 sequence: CASSPNRDTNTEAFF. The DNA for the CDR3 is TGTGCCAGTAGTCCAAACAGGGATACGAACACTGAAGCTTTCTTT. The full variable domain, completed using reference TRBV19 and TRBJ1-1, is DGGITQSPKYLFRKEGQNVTLSCEQNLNHDAMYWYRQDPGQGLRLIYYSQIVNDFQKGDIAEGYSVSREKKESFPLTVTSAQKNPTAFYLCASSPNRDTNTEAFFGQGTRLTVV.

V gene TRBV5-4 combines with J gene TRBJ2-1; D gene ambiguous. The CDR3 is 16 residues long. CDR1 is SGHNT and CDR2 is YYREEE in the germline V gene (reference sequence). V shed 3 bases and J shed 0 bases, with 13 bases lying between them. The CDR3 spells CASSSSSLSSYNEQFF. DNA of the CDR3: TGTGCCAGCAGCTCTTCGTCGTTGAGCTCCTACAATGAGCAGTTCTTC.

This clone was observed once. CDR3 DNA: TGTGCCAGCAGTCCCGACACCTCCTACGAGCAGTACTTC. It encodes CASSPDTSYEQYF. The chain is built from TRBV28 and TRBJ2-7; no definite D call. V was cut by 5 bases and J by 0 bases, with 8 bases left in between. Germline-derived CDR1 and CDR2 are MDHEN and SYDVKM. This CDR3 has 13 amino acids.

J is TRBJ1-1 and V is TRBV2; TRBD1 might be the D (6 bases). V was shortened by 8 bases and J by 4 bases, with 11 bases between the two germline ends. Germline CDR1 and CDR2: SNHLY and FYNNEI. The CDR3 runs to 12 residues. The CDR3 reads CASRDTGTEAFF. The CDR3 nucleotides are TGTGCCAGCCGGGACACGGGCACTGAAGCTTTCTTT.

At least ten counts were recorded for this clone. V usage is TRBV11-3 and J usage is TRBJ2-5, with D maybe TRBD2 (6 bases). Trimming left V 3 bases short and J 5 bases short, with 10 bases between. CDR3 length: 13 residues. CDR1 and CDR2 (germline): SGHNT, YENEEA. The CDR3 loop is CASSLTREETQYF. DNA for the CDR3: TGTGCCAGCAGCTTGACTAGGGAGGAGACCCAGTACTTC.

This chain joins TRBV7-9 and TRBJ2-3, with D possibly matching TRBD1 (5 bases). This CDR3 contains 14 residues. Germline values: CDR1 SEHNR, CDR2 FQNEAQ (reference sequence). Trimming took off 3 bases at V and 7 bases at J, with 14 bases between the two ends. CDR3 region: CASSFLGADNTQYF. CDR3 in DNA: TGTGCCAGCAGCTTTTTAGGGGCGGATAATACGCAGTATTTT.

The chain combines TRBV11-2 with TRBJ2-1, with D possibly being TRBD1 (6 bases). The V end was cut by 1 base, the J end by 6 bases, with 16 bases between. The germline gives CDR1 SGHAT, CDR2 FQNNGV. CDR3 length equals 16 residues. The CDR3 sequence: CASSLAWTDYTNEQFF. The DNA for the CDR3 is TGTGCCAGCAGCTTAGCTTGGACAGACTACACCAATGAGCAGTTCTTC.

Only one count was recorded for this clone. The chain combines TRBV6-5 with TRBJ2-7; 9 bases are shared with TRBD1. The CDR3 contains 14 residues. Trimming took 0 bases from V and 7 from J; bases not matched to a gene: 4. The V gene's germline CDR1 is MNHEY and CDR2 SVGAGI. CDR3 residues: CASSYSQGAGEQYF. CDR3 nucleotide sequence: TGTGCCAGCAGTTACTCACAGGGGGCAGGGGAGCAGTACTTC.

The chain uses TRBV15 and TRBJ1-2, with D tentatively TRBD1 (6 bases). The CDR3 length is 14 residues. The V gene's germline CDR1 is LNHNV and CDR2 YYDKDF (reference sequence). The V and J ends lost 3 bases and 5 bases respectively, with 13 bases between them. This CDR3 reads CATSSPKGGYGYTF. For the CDR3, the DNA is TGTGCCACCAGCAGCCCTAAGGGGGGGTATGGCTACACCTTC.

The chain joins TRBV4-1 to TRBJ1-2; 11 bases align to TRBD1. This CDR3 contains 17 residues. With V trimmed by 1 base and J by 8 bases, 12 bases remained unmatched. The V gene's germline CDR1 is MGHRA and CDR2 YSYEKL. CDR3: CASSQGALGQGARGYTF. Here the CDR3 DNA reads TGCGCCAGCAGCCAAGGGGCCCTAGGACAGGGGGCGCGGGGCTACACCTTC.

V is TRBV6-4 and J is TRBJ2-7; 7 nucleotides align to TRBD1. Germline V lookup: CDR1 MRHNA, CDR2 SNTAGT. Trimming cost V 4 bases and J 1 base; bases outside gene matches: 10. The CDR3 sequence is 16 residues long. CDR3 nucleotides: TGTGCCAGCAGTGTTTACGGGACAGCCATTTCCTACGAGCAGTACTTC. This gives the protein CASSVYGTAISYEQYF.

Comment on this clone: The germline gene is not matched at one end of the junction; a read error may be the cause. V gene TRBV2 combines with J gene TRBJ2-7; D gene uncertain. The CDR3 has 13 residues. Per germline, CDR1 SNHLY and CDR2 FYNNEI. CDR3 coding DNA: TGTGCCAGCAGAGAAGCACTTACCTACGAGCAGTACTTC. Protein sequence: CASREALTYEQYF.